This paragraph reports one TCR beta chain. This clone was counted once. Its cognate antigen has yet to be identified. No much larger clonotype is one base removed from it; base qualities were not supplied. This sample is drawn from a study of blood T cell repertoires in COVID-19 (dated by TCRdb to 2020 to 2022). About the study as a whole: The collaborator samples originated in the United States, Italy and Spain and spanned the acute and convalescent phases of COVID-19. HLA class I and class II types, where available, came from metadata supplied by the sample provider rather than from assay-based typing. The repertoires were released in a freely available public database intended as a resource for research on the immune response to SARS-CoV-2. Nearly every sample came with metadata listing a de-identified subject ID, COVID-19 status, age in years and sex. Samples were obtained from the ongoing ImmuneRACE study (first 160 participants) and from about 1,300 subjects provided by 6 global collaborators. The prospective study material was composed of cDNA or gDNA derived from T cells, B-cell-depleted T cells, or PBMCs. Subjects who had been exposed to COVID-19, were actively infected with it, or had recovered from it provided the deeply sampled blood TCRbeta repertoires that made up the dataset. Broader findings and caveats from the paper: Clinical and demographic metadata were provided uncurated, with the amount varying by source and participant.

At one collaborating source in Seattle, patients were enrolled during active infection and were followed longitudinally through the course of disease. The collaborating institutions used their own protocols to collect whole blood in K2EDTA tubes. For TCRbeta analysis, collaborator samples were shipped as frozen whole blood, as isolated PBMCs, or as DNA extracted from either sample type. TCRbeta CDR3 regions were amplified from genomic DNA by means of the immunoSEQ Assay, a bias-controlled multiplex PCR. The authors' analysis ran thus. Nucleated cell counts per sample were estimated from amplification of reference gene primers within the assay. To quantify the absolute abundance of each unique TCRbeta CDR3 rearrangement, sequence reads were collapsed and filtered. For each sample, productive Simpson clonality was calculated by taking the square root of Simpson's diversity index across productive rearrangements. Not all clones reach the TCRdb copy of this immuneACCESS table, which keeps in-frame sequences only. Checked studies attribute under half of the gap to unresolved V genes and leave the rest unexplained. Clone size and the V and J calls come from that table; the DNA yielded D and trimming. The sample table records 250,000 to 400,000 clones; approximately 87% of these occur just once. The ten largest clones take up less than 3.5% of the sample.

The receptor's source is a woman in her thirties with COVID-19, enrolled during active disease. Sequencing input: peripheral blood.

The sequenced DNA: TGTGCCAGCTCACCACCGGGAGGGGCTGGAAACACCATATATTTT. Translated, it reads CASSPPGGAGNTIYF. Here the chain combines TRBV18 and TRBJ1-3; tentative D gene TRBD1, with 5 bases matching. From its cysteine to its phenylalanine, the CDR3 spans 15 amino acids. Just CDR3 DNA is preserved here, 45 bases in frame from base 1. Relative to germline, V is 0 bases shorter and J is 2 bases shorter, with 8 bases between their ends. The germline V gene specifies KGHSH as CDR1 and LQKENI as CDR2.